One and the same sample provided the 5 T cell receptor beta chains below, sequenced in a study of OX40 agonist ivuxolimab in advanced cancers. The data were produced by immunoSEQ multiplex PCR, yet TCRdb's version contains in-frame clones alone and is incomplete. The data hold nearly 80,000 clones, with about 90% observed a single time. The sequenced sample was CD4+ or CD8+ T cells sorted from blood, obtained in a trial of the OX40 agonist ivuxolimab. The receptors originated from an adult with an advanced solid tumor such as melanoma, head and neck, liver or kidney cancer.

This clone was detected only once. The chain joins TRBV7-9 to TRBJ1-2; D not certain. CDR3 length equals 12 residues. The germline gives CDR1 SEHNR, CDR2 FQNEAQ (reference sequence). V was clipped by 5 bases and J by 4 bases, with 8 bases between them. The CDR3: CASSQETYGYTF. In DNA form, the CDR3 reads TGTGCCAGCAGCCAGGAGACCTATGGCTACACCTTC. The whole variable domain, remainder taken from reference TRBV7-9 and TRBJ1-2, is DTGVSQNPRHKITKRGQNVTFRCDPISEHNRLYWYRQTLGQGPEFLTYFQNEAQLEKSRLLSDRFSAERPKGSFSTLEIQRTEQGDSAMYLCASSQETYGYTFGSGTRLTVV.

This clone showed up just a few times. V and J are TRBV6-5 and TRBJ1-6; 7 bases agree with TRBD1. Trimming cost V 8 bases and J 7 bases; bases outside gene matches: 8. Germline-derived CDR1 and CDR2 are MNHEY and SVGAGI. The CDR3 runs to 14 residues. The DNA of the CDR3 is TGTGCCAGCCAGGGGGGGATTGGAAATTCACCCCTCCACTTT. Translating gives CASQGGIGNSPLHF.

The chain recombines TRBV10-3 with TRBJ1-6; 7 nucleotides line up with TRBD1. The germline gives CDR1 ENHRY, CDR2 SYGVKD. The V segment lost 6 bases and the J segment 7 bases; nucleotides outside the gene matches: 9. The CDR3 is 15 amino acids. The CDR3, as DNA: TGTGCCATCAGAGGACAGGCCGAGGGCAATTCACCCCTCCACTTT. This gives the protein CAIRGQAEGNSPLHF.

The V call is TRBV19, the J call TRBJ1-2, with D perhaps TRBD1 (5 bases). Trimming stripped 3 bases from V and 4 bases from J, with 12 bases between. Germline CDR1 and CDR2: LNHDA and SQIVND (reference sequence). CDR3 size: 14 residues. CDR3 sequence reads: CASSMSGTPYGYTF. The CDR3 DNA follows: TGTGCCAGTAGTATGTCGGGGACGCCCTATGGCTACACCTTC.

Here the CDR3 reads CASSPDYGANVLTF. In nucleotides, the CDR3 is TGTGCCAGCAGTCCCGACTACGGGGCCAACGTCCTGACTTTC. The V gene is TRBV27, the J gene TRBJ2-6; perhaps TRBD2 as D (5 bases). The CDR3 is 14 residues long. V shed 5 bases and J shed 4 bases, with 9 bases lying between them. Germline CDR1 is MNHEY and CDR2 is SMNVEV (reference sequence). Drawing the rest from reference TRBV27 and TRBJ2-6, the complete variable domain is EAQVTQNPRYLITVTGKKLTVTCSQNMNHEYMSWYRQDPGLGLRQIYYSMNVEVTDKGDVPEGYKVSRKEKRNFPLILESPSPNQTSLYFCASSPDYGANVLTFGAGSRLTVL.